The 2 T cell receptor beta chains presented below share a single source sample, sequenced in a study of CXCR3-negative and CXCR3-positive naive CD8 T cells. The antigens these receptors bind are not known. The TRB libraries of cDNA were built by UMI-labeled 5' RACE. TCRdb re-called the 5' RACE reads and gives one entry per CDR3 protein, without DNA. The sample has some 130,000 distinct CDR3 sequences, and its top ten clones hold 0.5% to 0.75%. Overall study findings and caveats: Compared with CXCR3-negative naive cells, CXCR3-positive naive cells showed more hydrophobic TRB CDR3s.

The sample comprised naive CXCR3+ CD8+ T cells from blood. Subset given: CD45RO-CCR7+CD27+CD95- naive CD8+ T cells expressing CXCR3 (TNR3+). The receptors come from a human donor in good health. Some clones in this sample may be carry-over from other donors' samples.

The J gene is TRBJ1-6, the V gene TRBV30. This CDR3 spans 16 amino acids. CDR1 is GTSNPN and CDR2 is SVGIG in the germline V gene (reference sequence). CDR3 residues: CAWSVARSSYNSPLHF.

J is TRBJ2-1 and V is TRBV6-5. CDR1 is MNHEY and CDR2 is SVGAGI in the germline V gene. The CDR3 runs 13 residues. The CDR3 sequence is CASSYSGSGEQFF.